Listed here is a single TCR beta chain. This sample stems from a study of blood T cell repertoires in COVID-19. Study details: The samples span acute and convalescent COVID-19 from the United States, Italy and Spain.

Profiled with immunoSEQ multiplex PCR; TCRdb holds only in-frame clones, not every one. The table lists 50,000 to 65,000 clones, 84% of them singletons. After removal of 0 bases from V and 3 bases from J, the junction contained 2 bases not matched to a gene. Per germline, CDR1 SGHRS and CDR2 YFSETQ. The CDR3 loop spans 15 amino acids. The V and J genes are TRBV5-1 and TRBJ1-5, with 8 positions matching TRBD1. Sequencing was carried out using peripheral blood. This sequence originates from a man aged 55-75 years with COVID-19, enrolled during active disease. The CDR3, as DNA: TGCGCCAGCAGCTTGGGACAGGGGAACAATCAGCCCCAGCATTTT. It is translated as CASSLGQGNNQPQHF.